This T cell receptor (beta chain) was sequenced for a study of T cells after yellow fever vaccination. General study points: Primary-vaccination clones mostly resurfaced post-booster (less than 98% CD4, 85% to 90% CD8).

Germline values: CDR1 MGHDK, CDR2 SYGVNS. V lost 6 bases to trimming and J lost 7 bases, with 10 bases between them. CDR3 length: 12 amino acids. TCRdb analysed the 5' RACE reads with MiXCR anew, one entry per CDR3 protein. The sample shows about 160,000 distinct CDR3 sequences, about 7% of them seen only once. This clonotype was picked up many times. Its antigen is currently unknown. The material was CD4+ T cells sorted from PBMCs, obtained 5 days after the first yellow fever vaccination. This chain uses TRBV25-1 with TRBJ2-1; no definite D call. The clonotype comes from a man between 18 and 29 years old who received the YFV17D yellow fever vaccine. The CDR3 spells CASRGIRNEQFF. The DNA for the CDR3 is TGTGCCAGCAGGGGGATCAGGAATGAGCAGTTCTTC.